This TCR beta chain was recorded in a study of blood T cells in healthy people across ages. To note about this clonotype: Its antigen is not identified. At one of its ends the junction is not consistent with the germline gene, which may arise from a read error.

This CDR3 spans 16 amino acids. Germline V gene sequence: CDR1 MGHRA, CDR2 YSYEKL. Alongside a J-beta primer mix, a sample-barcoded 5' primer served in a second PCR lasting about 7 to 11 cycles. Through a template-switch adaptor with 12 random nucleotides, each cDNA molecule received a tag. Every individual sample yielded 2.5 million or more paired-end reads (each containing CDR3). TCRdb ran MiXCR on the 5' RACE reads and lists one entry per CDR3 protein. Of roughly 1,500,000 distinct CDR3 sequences listed, approximately 32% are singletons. Study-level findings and limits: Both higher diversity and more naive CD4+ cells marked long-lived donors when set against aged donors.

Samples each had at least 5 micrograms of total RNA extracted. This rearrangement joins TRBV4-1 to TRBJ2-2; unclear D gene. The sample comprised blood. The TCR comes from a woman in her 30s in good health. This CDR3 reads CACSQETITNTGELFF. The CDR3 coding sequence is TGCGCCTGCAGCCAAGAAACAATTACTAACACCGGGGAGCTGTTTTTT.